This T cell receptor beta chain was identified during a study of blood T cell repertoires in COVID-19 (TCRdb year 2020). About the investigation overall: Collaborator samples came from the United States, Italy and Spain and covered acute and convalescent phases of COVID-19. A de-identified subject ID, COVID-19 status, age in years and sex were almost always included in the sample metadata. Samples came from the ongoing ImmuneRACE study (first 160 participants) plus 1,254 subjects from 6 global collaborators. HLA class I and class II types, where available, came from metadata supplied by the sample provider rather than from assay-based typing. The dataset comprised deeply sampled blood TCRbeta repertoires from subjects exposed to, actively infected with, or recovered from COVID-19. The prospective study material was composed of cDNA or gDNA derived from T cells, B-cell-depleted T cells, or PBMCs. The repertoires were released in a freely available public database intended as a resource for research on the immune response to SARS-CoV-2.

Collaborating institutions collected whole blood in K2EDTA tubes following their own protocols. For TCRbeta analysis, collaborators shipped samples as frozen whole blood, isolated PBMCs, or DNA extracted from either of those sample types. Spanning cysteine to phenylalanine, the CDR3 consists of 14 amino acids. The CDR3 DNA has 42 bases and is translated from base 1. As encoded in the germline V gene, CDR1 is KGHSH while CDR2 is LQKENI. V is reduced by 3 bases and J by 2 bases, leaving a spacing of 10 bases between them. TCRbeta CDR3 regions were amplified from genomic DNA by means of the immunoSEQ Assay, a bias-controlled multiplex PCR. Processing in the source paper ran as follows. Nucleated cell counts per sample were estimated from amplification of reference gene primers within the assay. Sequence reads were collapsed and filtered to measure the absolute abundance of every unique TCRbeta CDR3 rearrangement. For each sample, productive Simpson clonality was calculated as the square root of Simpson's diversity index across productive rearrangements. Imported from immuneACCESS, the table was reduced by TCRdb to in-frame sequences with V and J called. These copies leave out some clones; in studies compared against another copy, an unresolved V gene accounts for under half, and the cause of the remainder is not known. That table supplies the V and J calls and clone size; D and trimming were determined from the DNA. This sample holds 57,000 or so clones; 76% were observed only once. Roughly a fifth of the sample is held by the ten biggest clonotypes.

Turning to this clone: Its specific antigen is unknown. Qualities for individual bases were not recorded, and no much larger clone is one base off.

On the study overall, not on this receptor specifically: Clinical and demographic metadata were provided uncurated, with the amount varying by source and participant.

Sequenced: peripheral blood. Rearrangement joined TRBV18 to TRBJ2-5; a tentative D call is TRBD1 (5 bases match). The TCR comes from a man aged 50 or older with active or convalescent COVID-19. For the CDR3, the sequence is CASSPQQGQETQYF. The bases are TGTGCCAGCTCACCCCAGCAGGGACAAGAGACCCAGTACTTC.